The TCR beta chain described here comes from a study of cytomegalovirus exposure and HLA in healthy donors. Study at large: From about 179 million T cells, an earlier analysis saw approximately 110 million unique TCR beta sequences.

To note about this clone: The antigen is undetermined.

Primers: 60 Vbeta forward and 13 Jbeta reverse. Assay: immunoSEQ multiplex PCR; the TCRdb copy retains only in-frame clones and omits some. This table holds around 58,000 clones, over 75% found once. Notes on the study in general: An analysis was carried out at a later point. It showed that HLA-associated TCR beta chains were more clonally expanded than equally common non-associated chains. In a later analysis, common viral pathogens appeared linked to several of the most significant clusters. CMV serostatus alone was available as immune exposure information.

V lost 1 base, J lost 3 bases, and 7 bases lay in between. The CDR3 is 13 amino acids. Germline assignment: CDR1 SGHRS and CDR2 YFSETQ. The sample consisted of PBMCs. The TCR sequence derives from a male donor in good health and CMV-seropositive. The chain links TRBV5-1 to TRBJ1-2; D ambiguous. CDR3: CASSLSGDYGYTF. In DNA form, the CDR3 reads TGCGCCAGCAGCTTGTCAGGCGACTATGGCTACACCTTC.